These T cell receptor beta chains were read from a single sample in a study of blood T cell repertoires in COVID-19. This table comes from immunoSEQ multiplex PCR, and its TCRdb copy is limited to in-frame clones, with some not included. The sample holds tens of thousands of clones, 88% seen once. The material sequenced was peripheral blood. Receptor source: a woman aged 55 to 70 with acute or convalescent COVID-19. CDR3s include the opening cysteine and the closing phenylalanine or tryptophan. Fields, in order: CDR3 protein, CDR3 DNA, D gene, J gene, clone size, V gene. The D gene is left open where the match is weak. Not all rows give a size; the values are once, few, many and, for expanded clones, a class.

CDR3 protein: CAGGTAFF
CDR3 DNA: TGCGCAGGGGGAACGGCTTTCTTT
D gene: TRBD1
J gene: TRBJ1-1
clone size: .
V gene: TRBV19

CDR3 protein: CASRATDTQYF
CDR3 DNA: TGTGCCAGCAGGGCCACAGATACGCAGTATTTT
D gene: .
J gene: TRBJ2-3
clone size: .
V gene: TRBV2

CDR3 protein: CASSAGGQYNEQFF
CDR3 DNA: TGTGCCAGCAGCGCCGGAGGGCAGTACAATGAGCAGTTCTTC
D gene: .
J gene: TRBJ2-1
clone size: .
V gene: TRBV5-4

CDR3 protein: CASSADRGGATNEKLFF
CDR3 DNA: TGTGCCAGCAGCGCGGATCGGGGGGGCGCGACTAATGAAAAACTGTTTTTT
D gene: .
J gene: TRBJ1-4
clone size: .
V gene: TRBV9

CDR3 protein: CASSQDEVLEAFF
CDR3 DNA: TGTGCCAGCAGCCAAGATGAGGTTCTTGAAGCTTTCTTT
D gene: .
J gene: TRBJ1-1
clone size: .
V gene: TRBV3-1/TRBV3-2

CDR3 protein: CASSLTGYNEQFF
CDR3 DNA: TGTGCCAGCAGCCTGACAGGGTACAATGAGCAGTTCTTC
D gene: TRBD1
J gene: TRBJ2-1
clone size: .
V gene: TRBV14

CDR3 protein: CASSYTGQPQETQYF
CDR3 DNA: TGTGCCAGCAGTTACACAGGACAGCCCCAAGAGACCCAGTACTTC
D gene: .
J gene: TRBJ2-5
clone size: once
V gene: TRBV6-5

CDR3 protein: CASSVGLAGANTGELFF
CDR3 DNA: TGTGCCAGCAGCGTAGGACTAGCGGGGGCGAACACCGGGGAGCTGTTTTTT
D gene: TRBD2
J gene: TRBJ2-2
clone size: .
V gene: TRBV9

CDR3 protein: CASQLDRYNSPLHF
CDR3 DNA: TGTGCCAGTCAGTTGGACAGGTATAATTCACCCCTCCACTTT
D gene: TRBD1
J gene: TRBJ1-6
clone size: .
V gene: TRBV27

CDR3 protein: CASRSGTGGAGQPQHF
CDR3 DNA: TGTGCCAGCAGGTCCGGGACAGGGGGCGCCGGGCAGCCCCAGCATTTT
D gene: TRBD1
J gene: TRBJ1-5
clone size: .
V gene: TRBV28

CDR3 protein: CASSLVDRAYTEAFF
CDR3 DNA: TGTGCCAGCAGCTTAGTTGACAGGGCGTACACTGAAGCTTTCTTT
D gene: TRBD1
J gene: TRBJ1-1
clone size: .
V gene: TRBV11-2

CDR3 protein: CASSRGGTTLLGEQFF
CDR3 DNA: TGTGCCAGCTCCCGCGGGGGGACTACCCTCTTAGGGGAGCAGTTCTTC
D gene: TRBD2
J gene: TRBJ2-1
clone size: .
V gene: TRBV18

CDR3 protein: CASSYSGQGDQETQYF
CDR3 DNA: TGTGCCAGCAGTTACTCCGGACAGGGAGACCAAGAGACCCAGTACTTC
D gene: TRBD1
J gene: TRBJ2-5
clone size: .
V gene: TRBV6-6

CDR3 protein: CASRLAGVAKNIQYF
CDR3 DNA: TGCGCCAGCAGACTAGCGGGAGTAGCCAAAAACATTCAGTACTTC
D gene: TRBD2
J gene: TRBJ2-4
clone size: .
V gene: TRBV10-2

CDR3 protein: CSVTLDRAVNEKLFF
CDR3 DNA: TGCAGCGTCACATTGGACAGGGCTGTAAATGAAAAACTGTTTTTT
D gene: TRBD1
J gene: TRBJ1-4
clone size: .
V gene: TRBV29-1

CDR3 protein: CASSSGPASAEAFF
CDR3 DNA: TGCGCCAGCAGTTCAGGGCCCGCGAGCGCTGAAGCTTTCTTT
D gene: .
J gene: TRBJ1-1
clone size: few
V gene: TRBV10-1

CDR3 protein: CASSLDRGTAGGRETQYF
CDR3 DNA: TGTGCCAGCTCACTGGACAGGGGAACAGCGGGGGGACGAGAGACCCAGTACTTC
D gene: .
J gene: TRBJ2-5
clone size: .
V gene: TRBV18

CDR3 protein: CASSWGQGYEQFF
CDR3 DNA: TGTGCCAGCAGCTGGGGACAGGGCTATGAGCAGTTCTTC
D gene: TRBD1
J gene: TRBJ2-1
clone size: .
V gene: TRBV11-3

CDR3 protein: CASSKGLGRGQKNQPQHF
CDR3 DNA: TGTGCCAGCAGCAAGGGGCTCGGAAGGGGGCAGAAAAATCAGCCCCAGCATTTT
D gene: .
J gene: TRBJ1-5
clone size: once
V gene: TRBV21-1

CDR3 protein: CASSEEQGAYNEQFF
CDR3 DNA: TGTGCCAGCAGTGAAGAACAGGGTGCTTACAATGAGCAGTTCTTC
D gene: .
J gene: TRBJ2-1
clone size: .
V gene: TRBV6-1

CDR3 protein: CASEGDRTEAFF
CDR3 DNA: TGTGCCAGCGAGGGGGATCGGACTGAAGCTTTCTTT
D gene: .
J gene: TRBJ1-1
clone size: .
V gene: TRBV28

CDR3 protein: CASSLASGGPYNEQFF
CDR3 DNA: TGTGCCAGCAGCTTAGCTTCGGGGGGGCCCTACAATGAGCAGTTCTTC
D gene: TRBD2
J gene: TRBJ2-1
clone size: .
V gene: TRBV7-8

CDR3 protein: CASRDRLNTEAFF
CDR3 DNA: TGTGCCAGCAGGGACAGGTTGAACACTGAAGCTTTCTTT
D gene: TRBD1
J gene: TRBJ1-1
clone size: few
V gene: TRBV9

CDR3 protein: CASTRGGGNYGYTF
CDR3 DNA: TGTGCCAGCACCCGCGGCGGAGGAAACTATGGCTACACCTTC
D gene: .
J gene: TRBJ1-2
clone size: .
V gene: TRBV5-5

CDR3 protein: CASSSGPGQGIHNSPLHF
CDR3 DNA: TGTGCCAGCAGCTCGGGACCGGGACAGGGAATTCATAATTCACCCCTCCACTTT
D gene: TRBD1
J gene: TRBJ1-6
clone size: few
V gene: TRBV5-6

CDR3 protein: CASRELREESNQPQHF
CDR3 DNA: TGTGCCAGTAGGGAGCTCAGGGAGGAGAGCAATCAGCCCCAGCATTTT
D gene: .
J gene: TRBJ1-5
clone size: few
V gene: TRBV6-4

CDR3 protein: CASSDLTNEKLFF
CDR3 DNA: TGTGCCAGCAGTGACTTAACTAATGAAAAACTGTTTTTT
D gene: .
J gene: TRBJ1-4
clone size: .
V gene: TRBV2

CDR3 protein: CASSPRDRESYGYTF
CDR3 DNA: TGTGCCAGCTCTCCCCGGGACAGGGAAAGCTATGGCTACACCTTC
D gene: TRBD1
J gene: TRBJ1-2
clone size: .
V gene: TRBV18

CDR3 protein: CASSPGTEKLFF
CDR3 DNA: TGCGCCAGCAGCCCCGGGACAGAAAAACTGTTTTTT
D gene: .
J gene: TRBJ1-4
clone size: .
V gene: TRBV5-1

CDR3 protein: CASRNSRDKSSIHQPQHF
CDR3 DNA: TGTGCCAGCCGCAATAGCCGGGACAAATCATCTATCCACCAGCCCCAGCATTTT
D gene: .
J gene: TRBJ1-5
clone size: .
V gene: TRBV6-8

CDR3 protein: CASSTRTRGETQYF
CDR3 DNA: TGTGCCAGCAGTACGAGAACGAGAGGAGAGACCCAGTACTTC
D gene: .
J gene: TRBJ2-5
clone size: .
V gene: TRBV6-5

CDR3 protein: CASSYSTGNGYTF
CDR3 DNA: TGTGCCAGCAGTTACTCGACAGGGAATGGCTACACCTTC
D gene: TRBD1
J gene: TRBJ1-2
clone size: .
V gene: TRBV6-2/TRBV6-3

CDR3 protein: CASSYSKTGQNQPQHF
CDR3 DNA: TGTGCCAGCAGTTACTCGAAGACAGGGCAAAATCAGCCCCAGCATTTT
D gene: TRBD1
J gene: TRBJ1-5
clone size: .
V gene: TRBV6-2/TRBV6-3

CDR3 protein: CASSFATDRGNYGYTF
CDR3 DNA: TGTGCCAGCAGTTTCGCCACGGACAGGGGGAACTATGGCTACACCTTC
D gene: TRBD1
J gene: TRBJ1-2
clone size: few
V gene: TRBV27

CDR3 protein: CSVAKIGVEATEAFF
CDR3 DNA: TGCAGCGTTGCAAAAATAGGGGTCGAAGCGACTGAAGCTTTCTTT
D gene: .
J gene: TRBJ1-1
clone size: .
V gene: TRBV29-1

CDR3 protein: CASSSGLRGNDGFF
CDR3 DNA: TGTGCCAGCAGTTCGGGACTTCGCGGGAATGATGGGTTCTTC
D gene: .
J gene: TRBJ2-1
clone size: .
V gene: TRBV27

CDR3 protein: CASSAALEKLFF
CDR3 DNA: TGTGCCAGCAGTGCAGCCCTTGAAAAACTGTTTTTT
D gene: .
J gene: TRBJ1-4
clone size: .
V gene: TRBV6-1

CDR3 protein: CASSPLPGHVRSSKNIQYF
CDR3 DNA: TGTGCCAGCAGTCCTCTCCCGGGACACGTTCGTTCTTCCAAAAACATTCAGTACTTC
D gene: .
J gene: TRBJ2-4
clone size: .
V gene: TRBV28

CDR3 protein: CASSLVAVGTGELFF
CDR3 DNA: TGTGCCAGCAGCTTGGTGGCAGTTGGCACCGGGGAGCTGTTTTTT
D gene: .
J gene: TRBJ2-2
clone size: few
V gene: TRBV5-6

CDR3 protein: CASRFGTSSGGPYQETQYF
CDR3 DNA: TGCGCCAGCAGGTTCGGGACTAGCAGCGGGGGGCCGTACCAAGAGACCCAGTACTTC
D gene: TRBD2
J gene: TRBJ2-5
clone size: .
V gene: TRBV5-1

CDR3 protein: CASSPLLAGGLGNEQFF
CDR3 DNA: TGTGCCAGCTCACCGCTACTAGCGGGAGGGCTTGGGAATGAGCAGTTCTTC
D gene: TRBD2
J gene: TRBJ2-1
clone size: .
V gene: TRBV18

CDR3 protein: CASSPRDSRYSEAFF
CDR3 DNA: TGTGCCAGCTCACCGCGGGACAGTAGATATAGTGAAGCTTTCTTT
D gene: TRBD1
J gene: TRBJ1-1
clone size: .
V gene: TRBV18

CDR3 protein: CASSYAGMGPNTEAFF
CDR3 DNA: TGTGCCAGCAGTTACGCAGGGATGGGTCCGAACACTGAAGCTTTCTTT
D gene: .
J gene: TRBJ1-1
clone size: once
V gene: TRBV6-5

CDR3 protein: CASSSQITDTQYF
CDR3 DNA: TGTGCCAGCAGCTCTCAGATCACAGATACGCAGTATTTT
D gene: .
J gene: TRBJ2-3
clone size: .
V gene: TRBV7-2

CDR3 protein: CASSTGGQTNYGYTF
CDR3 DNA: TGTGCCAGCAGCACGGGGGGCCAGACTAACTATGGCTACACCTTC
D gene: .
J gene: TRBJ1-2
clone size: few
V gene: TRBV28

CDR3 protein: CASSWAAASHNSPLHF
CDR3 DNA: TGCGCCAGCAGCTGGGCGGCAGCTAGCCATAATTCACCCCTCCACTTT
D gene: .
J gene: TRBJ1-6
clone size: .
V gene: TRBV5-1

CDR3 protein: CASSPSQGQGGGSGYTF
CDR3 DNA: TGTGCCAGCTCACCATCTCAAGGACAGGGAGGAGGAAGTGGCTACACCTTC
D gene: TRBD1
J gene: TRBJ1-2
clone size: .
V gene: TRBV18

CDR3 protein: CASSPGQAVNTEAFF
CDR3 DNA: TGTGCCAGCTCACCCGGACAGGCCGTGAACACTGAAGCTTTCTTT
D gene: TRBD1
J gene: TRBJ1-1
clone size: .
V gene: TRBV18

CDR3 protein: CASSFLSGAKLGDTQYF
CDR3 DNA: TGTGCCAGCAGCTTTCTCTCAGGGGCCAAACTGGGAGATACGCAGTATTTT
D gene: .
J gene: TRBJ2-3
clone size: .
V gene: TRBV5-4